One sample yielded the 13 T cell receptor beta chains listed below, sequenced in a study of OX40 agonist ivuxolimab in advanced cancers. The protocol was immunoSEQ multiplex PCR, while the TCRdb copy is restricted to in-frame clones and leaves out a portion. The sample has tens of thousands of clones, roughly 89% seen once. Sequencing was performed on CD4+ or CD8+ T cells sorted from blood, taken in a trial of the OX40 agonist ivuxolimab. The origin of the receptors is an adult with an advanced solid tumor such as melanoma, head and neck, liver or kidney cancer.

This sequence joins TRBV6-1 and TRBJ1-2, with D possibly matching TRBD1 (6 bases). V dropped 5 bases and J dropped 4 bases, with 17 bases sitting between them. In germline, CDR1 is MNHNS, CDR2 SASEGT. CDR3 length equals 15 residues. The CDR3 region is CASSPNLQGVYGYTF. The CDR3 bases are TGTGCCAGCAGTCCGAATTTACAGGGAGTCTATGGCTACACCTTC.

This chain links TRBV7-2 with TRBJ2-3, with a possible D match to TRBD2 (5 bases). V was shortened by 3 bases and J by 2 bases, with 12 bases between the two germline ends. CDR3 length: 15 residues. The germline V gene has CDR1 SGHTA and CDR2 FQGNSA. The CDR3 DNA reads TGTGCCAGCAGCTTTATCAGCGGCGACACAGATACGCAGTATTTT. As protein: CASSFISGDTDTQYF.

The chain recombines TRBV6-5 with TRBJ1-2, with a possible D match to TRBD1 (6 bases). V lost 2 bases to trimming and J lost 8 bases, with 15 bases between them. CDR3 length: 14 residues. Germline-derived CDR1 and CDR2 are MNHEY and SVGAGI. CDR3 nucleotides: TGTGCCAGCAGTTACGACGGGGGCCTAGTGGGCTACACCTTC. Translated, it gives CASSYDGGLVGYTF.

The chain uses TRBV29-1 and TRBJ1-2; D not resolved. The length of the CDR3 is 12 residues. Germline CDR1 reads SQVTM; CDR2 reads ANQGSEA. Trimming removed 5 bases at V and 4 bases at J, with 11 bases between. The CDR3 nucleotides are TGCAGCGTTTCATTCTTTGGCTATGGCTACACCTTC. Translating gives CSVSFFGYGYTF.

The chain joins TRBV19 to TRBJ1-3; D is unresolved. The CDR3 is 17 amino acids. The V gene lost 3 bases and the J gene lost 0 bases, with 15 bases spanning the gap. Germline CDR1 and CDR2: LNHDA and SQIVND (reference sequence). The CDR3 region is CASSIFLGTNSGNTIYF. DNA for the CDR3: TGTGCCAGTAGTATCTTTCTTGGCACCAACTCTGGAAACACCATATATTTT.

The CDR3 reads CASSLVQDTGELFF. The CDR3 bases are TGTGCCAGCAGCTTAGTTCAGGACACCGGGGAGCTGTTTTTT. The rearrangement joins TRBV7-6 to TRBJ2-2; no firm D call. Germline V gene sequence: CDR1 SGHVS, CDR2 FNYEAQ. The length of the CDR3 is 14 residues. The germline V and J ends were trimmed by 1 base and 3 bases, with 6 bases remaining between them.

The chain recombines TRBV15 with TRBJ1-2; the D is unclear. Trimming removed 4 bases from V and 2 bases from J, with 8 bases in between. Per germline, CDR1 LNHNV and CDR2 YYDKDF (reference sequence). The CDR3 runs 13 residues. Here the CDR3 DNA reads TGTGCCACCAGCAATAACGGGAACTATGGCTACACCTTC. Translation: CATSNNGNYGYTF.

This clone has just a few counts. The chain carries TRBV5-1 and TRBJ1-4; TRBD1 matches 8 bases. The CDR3 has 16 residues. Germline CDR1 is SGHRS and CDR2 is YFSETQ. V trimming: 4 bases; J trimming: 8 bases; junction bases outside the gene matches: 13. The DNA of the CDR3 is TGCGCCAGCAGCCTAAATCCGGGACAGGAGTACGAAAAACTGTTTTTT. It encodes CASSLNPGQEYEKLFF.

This clone was found a few times. The chain links TRBV29-1 to TRBJ1-2; TRBD1 might be the D (5 bases). The CDR3 covers 13 residues. Germline lookup yields CDR1 SQVTM and CDR2 ANQGSEA. The germline V and J ends were trimmed by 6 bases and 4 bases, with 15 bases remaining between them. The chain's CDR3 is CSVGGTTGYGYTF. In nucleotides, the CDR3 is TGCAGCGTGGGCGGGACCACTGGCTATGGCTACACCTTC.

The CDR3 coding sequence is TGTGCCTGGAGCAGGGACCGCAACTACGAGCAGTACTTC. Its translation is CAWSRDRNYEQYF. This chain joins TRBV30 and TRBJ2-7; D tentatively reads TRBD1 or TRBD2 (5 bases each). The CDR3 is 13 residues long. Germline CDR1 is GTSNPN and CDR2 is SVGIG (reference sequence). V was pared by 3 bases and J by 3 bases, with 12 bases between. The whole variable domain, filled in from reference TRBV30 and TRBJ2-7, reads SQTIHQWPATLVQPVGSPLSLECTVEGTSNPNLYWYRQAAGRGLQLLFYSVGIGQISSEVPQNLSASRPQDRQFILSSKKLLLSDSGFYLCAWSRDRNYEQYFGPGTRLTVT.

The table lists this clone with a few counts. This chain links TRBV6-1 with TRBJ1-2; no firm D call. V lost 4 bases and J 0 bases, leaving 12 bases between the germline ends. CDR1 and CDR2 from the germline V gene are MNHNS and SASEGT. CDR3 length: 15 residues. The CDR3 region has the DNA TGTGCCAGCAGTGTTCTCACGAAAGCTAACTATGGCTACACCTTC. Amino acids: CASSVLTKANYGYTF.

CDR3 nucleotides: TGCAGCGTTGGGTCGGGTAATGAGCAGTTCTTC. Protein: CSVGSGNEQFF. This chain connects TRBV29-1 to TRBJ2-1; D is undetermined. CDR1 is SQVTM and CDR2 is ANQGSEA in the germline V gene. V was pared by 4 bases and J by 7 bases, with 8 bases between. The CDR3 covers 11 residues.

The chain employs TRBV20-1 and TRBJ1-1; the D is unclear. The germline V and J ends were trimmed by 6 bases and 5 bases, with 10 bases remaining between them. The CDR3 spans 11 residues. Germline V gene lookup returns CDR1 DFQATT and CDR2 SNEGSKA (reference sequence). CDR3 protein: CSAQRRTEAFF. The DNA for the CDR3 is TGCAGTGCCCAACGTCGGACTGAAGCTTTCTTT.